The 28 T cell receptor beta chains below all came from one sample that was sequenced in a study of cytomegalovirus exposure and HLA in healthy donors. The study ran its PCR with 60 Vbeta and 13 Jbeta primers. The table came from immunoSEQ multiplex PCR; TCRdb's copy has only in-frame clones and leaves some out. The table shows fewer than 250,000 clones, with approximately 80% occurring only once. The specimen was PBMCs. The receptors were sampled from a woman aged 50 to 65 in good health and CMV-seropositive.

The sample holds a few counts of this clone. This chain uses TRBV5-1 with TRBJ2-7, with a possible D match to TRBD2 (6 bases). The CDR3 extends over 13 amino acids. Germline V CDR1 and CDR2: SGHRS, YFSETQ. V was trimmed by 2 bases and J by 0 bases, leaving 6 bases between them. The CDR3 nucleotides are TGCGCCAGCAGCTTCGGGGGCTCCTACGAGCAGTACTTC. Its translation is CASSFGGSYEQYF.

The CDR3 coding sequence is TGTGCCAGCAGAGAAAGGCAGGGGGTGTGGTGTGAAAAACTGTTTTTT. Translation gives CASRERQGVWCEKLFF. The V gene is TRBV7-9, the J gene TRBJ1-4; 7 positions agree with TRBD1. The V segment lost 6 bases and the J segment 7 bases; nucleotides outside the gene matches: 14. The CDR3 has 16 residues. Germline-derived CDR1 and CDR2 are SEHNR and FQNEAQ (reference sequence).

The CDR3 spells CASSPGLYNEQFF. The CDR3 nucleotides are TGTGCCAGCAGCCCCGGTCTTTACAATGAGCAGTTCTTC. The chain combines TRBV6-1 with TRBJ2-1; D is ambiguous. The V gene's germline CDR1 is MNHNS and CDR2 SASEGT. This CDR3 has 13 residues. V lost 6 bases, J lost 4 bases, and 10 bases lay in between.

CDR3: CASSQDREYTEAFF. The DNA for the CDR3 is TGTGCCAGCAGCCAAGATCGGGAGTACACTGAAGCTTTCTTT. The rearrangement uses TRBV14 and TRBJ1-1; D gene uncertain. V lost 0 bases and J lost 3, with 8 bases in between. CDR3 length: 14 amino acids. Germline lookup yields CDR1 SGHDN and CDR2 FVKESK.

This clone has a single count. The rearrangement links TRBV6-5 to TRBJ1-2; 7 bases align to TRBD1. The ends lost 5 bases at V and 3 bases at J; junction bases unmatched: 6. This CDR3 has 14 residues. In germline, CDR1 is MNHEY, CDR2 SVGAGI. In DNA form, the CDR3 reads TGTGCCAGCAGTGAGGCAGGGGGTTACTATGGCTACACCTTC. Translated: CASSEAGGYYGYTF.

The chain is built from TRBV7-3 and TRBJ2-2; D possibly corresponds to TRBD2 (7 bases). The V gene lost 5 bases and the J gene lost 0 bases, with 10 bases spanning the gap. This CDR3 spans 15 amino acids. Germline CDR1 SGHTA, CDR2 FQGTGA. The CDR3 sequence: CASSPGGPNTGELFF. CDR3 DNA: TGTGCCAGCAGCCCCGGGGGGCCGAACACCGGGGAGCTGTTTTTT.

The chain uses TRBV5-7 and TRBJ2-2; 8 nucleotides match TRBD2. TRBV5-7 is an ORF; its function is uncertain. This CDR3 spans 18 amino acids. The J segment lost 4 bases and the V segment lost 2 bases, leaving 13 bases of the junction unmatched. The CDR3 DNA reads TGTGCCAGCAGCTTTAACGGGGGGGGGCCTCCGAGCACCGGGGAGCTGTTTTTT. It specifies CASSFNGGGPPSTGELFF.

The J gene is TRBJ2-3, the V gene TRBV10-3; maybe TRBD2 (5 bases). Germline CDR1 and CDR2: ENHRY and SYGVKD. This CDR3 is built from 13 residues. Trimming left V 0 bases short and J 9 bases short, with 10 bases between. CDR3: CAISESLVLTQYF. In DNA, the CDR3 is TGTGCCATCAGTGAGTCACTAGTCTTGACGCAGTATTTT.

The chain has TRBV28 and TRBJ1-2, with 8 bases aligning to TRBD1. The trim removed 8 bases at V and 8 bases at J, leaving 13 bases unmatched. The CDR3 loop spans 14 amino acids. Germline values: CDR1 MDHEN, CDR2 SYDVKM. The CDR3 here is CASRKSGGAGGYTF. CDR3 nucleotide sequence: TGTGCCAGCCGAAAATCAGGGGGCGCTGGAGGCTACACCTTC.

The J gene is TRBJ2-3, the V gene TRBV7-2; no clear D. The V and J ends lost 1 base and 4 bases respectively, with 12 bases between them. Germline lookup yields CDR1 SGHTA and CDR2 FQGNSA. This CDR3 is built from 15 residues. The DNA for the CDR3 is TGTGCCAGCAGCTTAGTTCAGTTTCGGGCAGATACGCAGTATTTT. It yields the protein CASSLVQFRADTQYF. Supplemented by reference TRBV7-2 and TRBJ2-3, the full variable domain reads GAGVSQSPSNKVTEKGKDVELRCDPISGHTALYWYRQSLGQGLEFLIYFQGNSAPDKSGLPSDRFSAERTGGSVSTLTIQRTQQEDSAVYLCASSLVQFRADTQYFGPGTRLTVL.

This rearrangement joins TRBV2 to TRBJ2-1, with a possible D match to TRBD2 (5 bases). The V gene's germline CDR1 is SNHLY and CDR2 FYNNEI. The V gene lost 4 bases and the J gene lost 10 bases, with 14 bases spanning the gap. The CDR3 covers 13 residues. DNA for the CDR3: TGTGCCAGCAGTGCGGAGGTGCTACGAGAGCAGTTCTTC. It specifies CASSAEVLREQFF. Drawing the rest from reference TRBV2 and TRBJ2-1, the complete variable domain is EPEVTQTPSHQVTQMGQEVILRCVPISNHLYFYWYRQILGQKVEFLVSFYNNEISEKSEIFDDQFSVERPDGSNFTLKIRSTKLEDSAMYFCASSAEVLREQFFGPGTRLTVL.

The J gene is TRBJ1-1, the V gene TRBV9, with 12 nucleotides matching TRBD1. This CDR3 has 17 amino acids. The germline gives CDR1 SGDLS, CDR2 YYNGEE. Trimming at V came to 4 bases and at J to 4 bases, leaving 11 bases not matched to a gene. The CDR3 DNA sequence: TGTGCCAGCAGCCCCGGGACAGGGGGCGTTTTGGGCACTGAAGCTTTCTTT. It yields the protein CASSPGTGGVLGTEAFF.

CDR3 residues: CASSLTGSETQYF. Written as DNA, the CDR3 is TGTGCCAGCAGTTTGACAGGGTCAGAGACCCAGTACTTC. This chain joins TRBV6-1 and TRBJ2-5; 7 positions agree with TRBD1. This CDR3 is built from 13 residues. The ends lost 5 bases at V and 4 bases at J; junction bases unmatched: 4. CDR1 MNHNS and CDR2 SASEGT come from the germline V gene.

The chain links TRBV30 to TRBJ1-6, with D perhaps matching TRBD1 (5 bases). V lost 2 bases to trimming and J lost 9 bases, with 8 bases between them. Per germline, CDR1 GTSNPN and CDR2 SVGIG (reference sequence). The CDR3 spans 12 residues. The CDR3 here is CAWSSRASPLHF. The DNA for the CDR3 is TGTGCCTGGAGTTCCAGGGCTTCACCCCTCCACTTT. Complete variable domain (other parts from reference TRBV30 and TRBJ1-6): SQTIHQWPATLVQPVGSPLSLECTVEGTSNPNLYWYRQAAGRGLQLLFYSVGIGQISSEVPQNLSASRPQDRQFILSSKKLLLSDSGFYLCAWSSRASPLHFGNGTRLTVT.

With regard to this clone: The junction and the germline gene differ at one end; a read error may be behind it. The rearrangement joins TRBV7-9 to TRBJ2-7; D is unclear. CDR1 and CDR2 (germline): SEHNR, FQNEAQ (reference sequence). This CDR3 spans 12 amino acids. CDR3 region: CSSSLGEREQYF. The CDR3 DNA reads TGTTCCAGCAGCTTAGGCGAACGAGAGCAGTACTTC.

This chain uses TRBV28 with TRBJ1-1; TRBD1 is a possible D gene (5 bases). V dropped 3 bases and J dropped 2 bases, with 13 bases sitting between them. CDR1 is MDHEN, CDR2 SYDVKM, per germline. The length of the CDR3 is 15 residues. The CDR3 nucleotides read TGTGCCAGCAGTTTTGGCCCTACAGGTAACACTGAAGCTTTCTTT. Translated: CASSFGPTGNTEAFF.

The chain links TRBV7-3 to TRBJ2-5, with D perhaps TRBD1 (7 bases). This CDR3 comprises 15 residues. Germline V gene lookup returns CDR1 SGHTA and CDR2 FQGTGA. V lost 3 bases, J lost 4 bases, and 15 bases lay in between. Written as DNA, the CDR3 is TGTGCCAGCAGCTTCAGACAGGGAGGTGGAGAGACCCAGTACTTC. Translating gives CASSFRQGGGETQYF.

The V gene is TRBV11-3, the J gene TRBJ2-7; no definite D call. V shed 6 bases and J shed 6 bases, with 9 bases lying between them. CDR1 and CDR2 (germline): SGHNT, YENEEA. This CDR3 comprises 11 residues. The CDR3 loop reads CASSLEGEQYF. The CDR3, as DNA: TGTGCCAGCAGTCTAGAAGGCGAGCAGTACTTC.

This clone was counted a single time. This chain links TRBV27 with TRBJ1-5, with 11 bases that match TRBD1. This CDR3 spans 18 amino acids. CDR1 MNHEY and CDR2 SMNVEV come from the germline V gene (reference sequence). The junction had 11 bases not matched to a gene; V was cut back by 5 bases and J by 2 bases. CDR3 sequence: CASSQPGTGGRGNQPQHF. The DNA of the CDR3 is TGTGCCAGCAGTCAACCCGGGACAGGGGGTAGGGGCAATCAGCCCCAGCATTTT.

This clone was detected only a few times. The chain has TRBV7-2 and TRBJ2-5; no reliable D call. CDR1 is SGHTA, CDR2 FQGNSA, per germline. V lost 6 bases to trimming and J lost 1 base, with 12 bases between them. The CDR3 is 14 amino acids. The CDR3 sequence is CASRLSVGQETQYF. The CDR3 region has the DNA TGTGCCAGCAGATTATCGGTTGGCCAAGAGACCCAGTACTTC.

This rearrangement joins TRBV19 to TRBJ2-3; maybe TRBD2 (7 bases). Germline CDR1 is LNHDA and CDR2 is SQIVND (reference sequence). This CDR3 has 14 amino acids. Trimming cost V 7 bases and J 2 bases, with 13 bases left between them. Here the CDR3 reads CASKVGGATDTQYF. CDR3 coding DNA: TGTGCCAGTAAAGTGGGGGGGGCCACAGATACGCAGTATTTT.

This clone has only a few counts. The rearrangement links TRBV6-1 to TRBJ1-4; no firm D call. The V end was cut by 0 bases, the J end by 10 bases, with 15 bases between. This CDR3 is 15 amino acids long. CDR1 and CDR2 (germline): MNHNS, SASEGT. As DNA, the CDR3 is TGTGCCAGCAGTGAAGCGGGAGTCTATCCTGGAAAACTGTTTTTT. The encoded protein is CASSEAGVYPGKLFF.

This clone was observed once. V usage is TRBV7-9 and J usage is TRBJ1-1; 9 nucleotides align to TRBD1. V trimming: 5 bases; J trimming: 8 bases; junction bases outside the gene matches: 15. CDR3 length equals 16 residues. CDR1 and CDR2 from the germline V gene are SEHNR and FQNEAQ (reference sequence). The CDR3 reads CASSRGFSGQGSEAFF. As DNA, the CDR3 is TGTGCCAGCAGCCGGGGATTTTCGGGACAGGGATCCGAAGCTTTCTTT.

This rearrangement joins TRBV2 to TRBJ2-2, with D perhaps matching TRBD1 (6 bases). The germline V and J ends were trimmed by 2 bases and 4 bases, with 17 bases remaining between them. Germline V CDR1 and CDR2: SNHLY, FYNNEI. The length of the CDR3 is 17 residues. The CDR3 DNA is TGTGCCAGCAGTGAATTTCAAACAGGGTATCTCACCGGGGAGCTGTTTTTT. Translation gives CASSEFQTGYLTGELFF.

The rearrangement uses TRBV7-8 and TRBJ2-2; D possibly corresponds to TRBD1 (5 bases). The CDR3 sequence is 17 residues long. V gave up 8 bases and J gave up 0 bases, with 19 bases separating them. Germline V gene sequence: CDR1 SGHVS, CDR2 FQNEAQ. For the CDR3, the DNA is TGTGCCAGCGGTCAAGACAGTACTTTAACGAACACCGGGGAGCTGTTTTTT. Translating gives CASGQDSTLTNTGELFF.

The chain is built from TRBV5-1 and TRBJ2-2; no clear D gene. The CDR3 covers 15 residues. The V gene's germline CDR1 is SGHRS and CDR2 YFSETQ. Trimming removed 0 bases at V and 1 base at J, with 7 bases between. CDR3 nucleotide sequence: TGCGCCAGCAGCTTGGGGCGGATGAACACCGGGGAGCTGTTTTTT. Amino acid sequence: CASSLGRMNTGELFF.

The CDR3: CASSLRVTEAFF. The CDR3 DNA sequence: TGTGCCAGCAGTTTAAGAGTCACTGAAGCTTTCTTT. The gene calls are TRBV28 and TRBJ1-1; D not resolved. V dropped 2 bases and J dropped 4 bases, with 5 bases sitting between them. The CDR3 consists of 12 residues. The germline gives CDR1 MDHEN, CDR2 SYDVKM.

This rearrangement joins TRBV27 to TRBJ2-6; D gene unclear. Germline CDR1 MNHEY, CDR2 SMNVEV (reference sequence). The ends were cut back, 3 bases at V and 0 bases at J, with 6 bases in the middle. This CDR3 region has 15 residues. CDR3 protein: CASSLHISGANVLTF. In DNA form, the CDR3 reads TGTGCCAGCAGTTTGCACATCTCTGGGGCCAACGTCCTGACTTTC. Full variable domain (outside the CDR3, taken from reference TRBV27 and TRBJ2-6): EAQVTQNPRYLITVTGKKLTVTCSQNMNHEYMSWYRQDPGLGLRQIYYSMNVEVTDKGDVPEGYKVSRKEKRNFPLILESPSPNQTSLYFCASSLHISGANVLTFGAGSRLTVL.